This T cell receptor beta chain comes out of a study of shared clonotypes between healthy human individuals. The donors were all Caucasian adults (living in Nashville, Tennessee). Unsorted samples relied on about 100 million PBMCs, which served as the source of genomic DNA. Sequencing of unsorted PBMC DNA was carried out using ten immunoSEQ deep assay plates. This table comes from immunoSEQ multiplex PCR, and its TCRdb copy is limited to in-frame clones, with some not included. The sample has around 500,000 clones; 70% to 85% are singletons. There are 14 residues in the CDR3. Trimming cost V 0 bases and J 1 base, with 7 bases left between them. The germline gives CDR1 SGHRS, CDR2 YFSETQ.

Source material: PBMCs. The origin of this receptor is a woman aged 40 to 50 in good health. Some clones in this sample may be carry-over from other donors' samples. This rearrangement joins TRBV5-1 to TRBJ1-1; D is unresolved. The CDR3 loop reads CASSLDGQNTEAFF. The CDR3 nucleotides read TGCGCCAGCAGCTTGGACGGCCAGAACACTGAAGCTTTCTTT.